These 11 T cell receptor beta chains share one sample of origin, sequenced in a study of blood T cell repertoires in COVID-19. TCRdb keeps only in-frame clones here, not all; method: immunoSEQ multiplex PCR. The data contain about 97,000 clones, approximately 90% of them singletons. Source material: peripheral blood. All receptors derive from a man aged 55 to 69 with acute or convalescent COVID-19.

This chain joins TRBV15 and TRBJ2-4, with a weak D call TRBD1 (5 bases). This CDR3 comprises 16 residues. The V and J ends lost 3 bases and 6 bases respectively, with 18 bases between them. From germline, CDR1 is LNHNV and CDR2 YYDKDF (reference sequence). Here the CDR3 reads CATSRTANIGGNIQYF. CDR3 DNA sequence: TGTGCCACCAGCAGGACAGCGAATATCGGTGGAAACATTCAGTACTTC.

The rearrangement links TRBV5-1 to TRBJ2-1; no definite D call. The germline gives CDR1 SGHRS, CDR2 YFSETQ. Trimming cost V 6 bases and J 4 bases, with 14 bases left between them. The CDR3 is 14 residues long. CDR3 residues: CASNLRLGYNEQFF. CDR3 DNA sequence: TGCGCCAGCAACCTTAGACTTGGGTACAATGAGCAGTTCTTC.

The gene calls are TRBV27 and TRBJ2-1, with a weak D call TRBD1 (6 bases). V was trimmed by 2 bases and J by 3 bases, leaving 8 bases between them. The CDR3 is 14 residues long. Germline V gene sequence: CDR1 MNHEY, CDR2 SMNVEV (reference sequence). Here the CDR3 reads CASSLDRIYNEQFF. DNA for the CDR3: TGTGCCAGCAGTTTAGACAGGATCTACAATGAGCAGTTCTTC.

This sequence joins TRBV4-1 and TRBJ2-7, with 11 bases identical to TRBD2. Germline CDR1 is MGHRA and CDR2 is YSYEKL. The CDR3 runs to 16 residues. V dropped 0 bases and J dropped 2; count of bases not matched to a gene: 3. CDR3 sequence (DNA): TGCGCCAGCAGCCAAGAGCCGGGACTAGCGGCCTACGAGCAGTACTTC. Protein: CASSQEPGLAAYEQYF.

The table lists this clone with a count of one. CDR3 amino acids: CASSPTSGGARETQYF. CDR3 sequence (DNA): TGCGCCAGCAGCCCGACTAGCGGGGGGGCTCGAGAGACCCAGTACTTC. V gene TRBV5-1 combines with J gene TRBJ2-5, with 14 bases that match TRBD2. The junction had 6 bases not matched to a gene; V was cut back by 4 bases and J by 4 bases. Germline CDR1 SGHRS, CDR2 YFSETQ. There are 16 residues in the CDR3.

This clone was seen a single time. V and J are TRBV11-2 and TRBJ1-1, with 12 bases lining up with TRBD1. CDR1 and CDR2 from the germline V gene are SGHAT and FQNNGV. Unmatched junction bases numbered 0, after V lost 4 bases and J lost 0 bases. The CDR3 contains 15 residues. Here the CDR3 DNA reads TGTGCCAGCAGCTGGGACAGGGGGCTGAACACTGAAGCTTTCTTT. It codes for CASSWDRGLNTEAFF. Together with reference TRBV11-2 and TRBJ1-1, the CDR3 gives the full variable domain: EAGVAQSPRYKIIEKRQSVAFWCNPISGHATLYWYQQILGQGPKLLIQFQNNGVVDDSQLPKDRFSAERLKGVDSTLKIQPAKLEDSAVYLCASSWDRGLNTEAFFGQGTRLTVV.

The chain recombines TRBV11-2 with TRBJ2-3; 10 nucleotides align to TRBD2. Trimming cost V 0 bases and J 6 bases; bases outside gene matches: 6. Germline-derived CDR1 and CDR2 are SGHAT and FQNNGV. The length of the CDR3 is 16 residues. CDR3 protein: CASSLEASGGSDTQYF. The CDR3 DNA follows: TGTGCCAGCAGCTTAGAGGCTAGCGGGGGATCCGATACGCAGTATTTT.

The DNA of the CDR3 is TGTGCCACCCCGGGTGGTGGTTTAACGCATGGCTACACCTTC. Its translation: CATPGGGLTHGYTF. This rearrangement joins TRBV7-9 to TRBJ1-2; D is ambiguous. Germline V gene data show CDR1 as SEHNR and CDR2 as FQNEAQ (reference sequence). V lost 10 bases and J lost 6, with 21 bases in between. CDR3 length: 14 amino acids.

V gene TRBV19 combines with J gene TRBJ1-2; weak D call: TRBD1 (5 bases). There are 15 residues in the CDR3. V dropped 3 bases and J dropped 0 bases, with 11 bases sitting between them. Per germline, CDR1 LNHDA and CDR2 SQIVND (reference sequence). CDR3 bases: TGTGCCAGTAGTATGGACACGTTAGCTAACTATGGCTACACCTTC. Translated: CASSMDTLANYGYTF. Together with reference TRBV19 and TRBJ1-2, the CDR3 gives the full variable domain: DGGITQSPKYLFRKEGQNVTLSCEQNLNHDAMYWYRQDPGQGLRLIYYSQIVNDFQKGDIAEGYSVSREKKESFPLTVTSAQKNPTAFYLCASSMDTLANYGYTFGSGTRLTVV.

This clone was counted a few times. The V gene is TRBV10-1, the J gene TRBJ1-1, with D unresolved. The germline gives CDR1 WNHNN, CDR2 SYGVQD (reference sequence). This CDR3 has 15 residues. The ends were cut back, 6 bases at V and 0 bases at J, with 14 bases in the middle. The CDR3 nucleotides are TGCGCCAGCAGCGGAGGTTTAGGGCTGAACACTGAAGCTTTCTTT. It is translated as CASSGGLGLNTEAFF.

This chain links TRBV15 with TRBJ1-2, with 11 bases that match TRBD1. The germline gives CDR1 LNHNV, CDR2 YYDKDF (reference sequence). The CDR3 consists of 15 residues. The V segment lost 3 bases and the J segment 2 bases; nucleotides outside the gene matches: 2. CDR3: CATSRGQGVNYGYTF. CDR3 in DNA: TGTGCCACCAGCAGGGGACAGGGGGTAAACTATGGCTACACCTTC.